The clone carrying this T cell receptor (beta chain) was seen ten or more times. Its antigen is unidentified. The record originates from a study of response to subunit inactivated influenza vaccine. Study-wide results and caveats: Each seasonal influenza vaccination, the authors suggested, recruits few new T cells.

TCRdb ran MiXCR on the RT-PCR reads and lists one entry per CDR3 protein. The profile shows under 800,000 distinct CDR3 sequences, approximately 13% of them singletons. CDR3 length: 13 amino acids. Germline CDR1 reads SGHAT; CDR2 reads FQNNGV. V lost 11 bases to trimming and J lost 7 bases; unmatched junction nucleotides: 9. The input for sequencing was PBMCs from blood, taken roughly 15 days before vaccination. The chain uses TRBV11-2 and TRBJ2-1, with 9 nucleotides matching TRBD2. This receptor was taken from a man aged 45-65 years who received an inactivated influenza vaccine. This chain's CDR3 is CACEAGGLNEQFF. The CDR3 DNA is TGTGCCTGCGAGGCGGGAGGGCTTAATGAGCAGTTCTTC.